This entry concerns a single T cell receptor (beta chain). No antigen is known for it. This specimen comes from a study of cytomegalovirus exposure and HLA in healthy donors. Germline lookup yields CDR1 SQVTM and CDR2 ANQGSEA. The J segment lost 8 bases and the V segment lost 7 bases, leaving 5 bases of the junction unmatched. The CDR3 spans 11 residues. General study points: The presence/absence work took it that sequencing depth was about the same across donors.

60 Vbeta and 13 Jbeta primers were used in PCR. The protocol was immunoSEQ multiplex PCR, while the TCRdb copy is restricted to in-frame clones and leaves out a portion. The data contain under 200,000 clones, roughly 80% of them singletons. Sequencing input: PBMCs. The chain combines TRBV29-1 with TRBJ1-2; 9 nucleotides agree with TRBD1. The sequence came from a man aged 18 to 35 in good health and CMV-seropositive. CDR3 residues: CSGSQGAGYTF. CDR3 DNA sequence: TGCAGCGGATCACAGGGGGCCGGCTACACCTTC.